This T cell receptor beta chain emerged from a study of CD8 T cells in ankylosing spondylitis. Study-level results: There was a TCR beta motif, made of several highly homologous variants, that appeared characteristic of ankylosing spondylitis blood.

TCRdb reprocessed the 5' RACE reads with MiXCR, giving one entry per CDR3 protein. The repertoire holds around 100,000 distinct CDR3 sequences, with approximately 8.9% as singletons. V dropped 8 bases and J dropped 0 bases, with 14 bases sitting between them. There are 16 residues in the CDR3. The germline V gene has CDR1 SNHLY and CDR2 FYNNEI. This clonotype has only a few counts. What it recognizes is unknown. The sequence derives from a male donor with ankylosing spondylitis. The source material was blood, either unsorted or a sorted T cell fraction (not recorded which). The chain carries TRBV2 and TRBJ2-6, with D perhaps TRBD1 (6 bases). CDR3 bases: TGTGCCAGCTTCGGACAGACCCACTCTGGGGCCAACGTCCTGACTTTC. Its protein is CASFGQTHSGANVLTF.